This is a list of T cell receptor beta chains from one sample in a study of T cell changes during pregnancy in multiple sclerosis. Sequencing used immunoSEQ multiplex PCR; TCRdb keeps in-frame clones, though not all of them. The sample has 90,000 or so clones, roughly 90% seen once. Sequencing was performed on peripheral blood, taken before pregnancy. These receptors were taken from a female donor with multiple sclerosis, enrolled in a pregnancy study. Each CDR3 is given with its conserved first and last residue. Each record gives: J gene, V gene, CDR3 length, clone size, D gene, CDR3 protein, CDR3 DNA. The D gene is left open where the match is weak. Clone size is shown for a subset of rows, as once, few, many or a class of expanded clone.

TRBJ2-2,TRBV6-6,15,-,TRBD2,CASSTPGLWSGELFF,TGTGCCAGCAGTACCCCGGGACTATGGTCCGGGGAGCTGTTTTTT
TRBJ2-7,TRBV5-1,15,-,TRBD2,CASGPGTSGSYEQYF,TGCGCCAGCGGACCGGGGACTAGCGGGAGCTACGAGCAGTACTTC
TRBJ2-1,TRBV28,12,-,TRBD2,CASGRVYNEQFF,TGTGCTAGCGGGAGAGTGTACAATGAGCAGTTCTTC
TRBJ1-5,TRBV28,13,once,-,CASSFSPSQPQHF,TGTGCCAGCAGTTTCAGTCCCTCTCAGCCCCAGCATTTT
TRBJ2-7,TRBV7-2,15,-,-,CASSLGQGYTYEQYF,TGTGCCAGCAGCTTAGGGCAGGGGTACACCTACGAGCAGTACTTC
TRBJ1-2,TRBV30,15,-,-,CAWSVRRGAADGYTF,TGTGCCTGGAGTGTGAGAAGGGGCGCAGCCGATGGCTACACCTTC
TRBJ2-5,TRBV2,13,-,-,CASSEDLKETQYF,TGTGCCAGCAGTGAAGATCTTAAAGAGACCCAGTACTTC
TRBJ1-1,TRBV9,13,-,-,CASSTGPHTEAFF,TGTGCCAGCAGTACAGGGCCCCACACTGAAGCTTTCTTT
TRBJ2-3,TRBV27,14,-,TRBD2,CASSSGRTTDTQYF,TGTGCCAGCAGTAGCGGGAGGACCACAGATACGCAGTATTTT
TRBJ1-2,TRBV7-3,15,-,-,CASSSQAGVGYGYTF,TGTGCCAGCAGCTCCCAGGCGGGAGTCGGCTATGGCTACACCTTC
TRBJ1-4,TRBV6-1,14,-,TRBD1,CASSLGQGQEKLFF,TGTGCCAGCAGTCTGGGACAGGGCCAAGAAAAACTGTTTTTT
TRBJ2-3,TRBV15,16,once,TRBD2,CATSRGGGGGTDTQYF,TGTGCCACCAGCAGAGGAGGCGGGGGAGGGACAGATACGCAGTATTTT
TRBJ2-3,TRBV7-3,14,-,TRBD2,CASSPSGDRDTQYF,TGTGCCAGCAGCCCTAGCGGGGATAGGGATACGCAGTATTTT
TRBJ2-5,TRBV15,16,once,TRBD2,CATSRDRASGGETQYF,TGTGCCACCAGCAGAGATCGGGCTAGCGGGGGAGAGACCCAGTACTTC
TRBJ2-1,TRBV4-2,16,-,-,CASSQTQTVPYNEQFF,TGTGCCAGCAGCCAGACTCAGACAGTACCCTACAATGAGCAGTTCTTC
TRBJ2-7,TRBV5-1,15,-,TRBD2,CASSLEGGRLSEQYF,TGCGCCAGCAGCTTGGAGGGCGGGAGACTGTCCGAGCAGTACTTC
TRBJ1-4,TRBV30,16,-,TRBD1,CAWSSDRSTTNEKLFF,TGTGCCTGGAGTTCGGACAGGTCGACAACTAATGAAAAACTGTTTTTT
TRBJ2-5,TRBV5-4,16,-,TRBD2,CASSLQLAGGKETQYF,TGTGCCAGCAGCTTGCAACTAGCGGGGGGCAAAGAGACCCAGTACTTC
TRBJ2-7,TRBV28,17,-,TRBD2,CASRKAPRTSGYYEQYF,TGTGCCAGCAGGAAAGCCCCACGGACTAGCGGCTACTACGAGCAGTACTTC
TRBJ1-2,TRBV4-3,16,-,TRBD1,CASSQDRQGRDYGYTF,TGCGCCAGCAGCCAGGATCGACAGGGTCGGGACTATGGCTACACCTTC
TRBJ1-1,TRBV7-9,14,-,-,CASSPPTGNTEAFF,TGTGCCAGCAGCCCCCCGACAGGGAACACTGAAGCTTTCTTT
TRBJ1-6,TRBV10-3,13,-,-,CAITGSYNSPLHF,TGTGCCATCACGGGTTCCTATAATTCACCCCTCCACTTT
TRBJ2-2,TRBV5-4,16,once,-,CASSPGQRVNTGELFF,TGTGCCAGCAGCCCCGGACAGAGAGTGAACACCGGGGAGCTGTTTTTT
TRBJ1-4,TRBV5-1,15,-,-,CASSARTDSNEKLFF,TGCGCCAGCAGCGCTCGGACGGACTCTAATGAAAAACTGTTTTTT
TRBJ2-5,TRBV5-1,15,-,TRBD1,CASSLPGQLQETQYF,TGCGCCAGCAGCCTCCCGGGACAGCTTCAAGAGACCCAGTACTTC
TRBJ1-5,TRBV19,13,once,-,CASHSQVSQPQHF,TGTGCCAGTCACTCTCAGGTCTCCCAGCCCCAGCATTTT
TRBJ2-7,TRBV6-1,14,-,TRBD1,CASRAGTATYEQYF,TGTGCCAGCAGAGCCGGGACAGCCACCTACGAGCAGTACTTC
TRBJ2-5,TRBV7-6,13,-,TRBD1,CASSPTGLETQYF,TGTGCCAGCAGCCCGACAGGGCTTGAGACCCAGTACTTC
TRBJ1-2,TRBV23-1,15,-,TRBD1,CASSQFNRGNYGYTF,TGCGCCAGCAGTCAATTCAACAGGGGGAACTATGGCTACACCTTC
TRBJ2-5,TRBV7-2,16,once,TRBD2,CASSASGRAAWETQYF,TGTGCCAGCAGCGCTAGCGGGAGGGCCGCATGGGAGACCCAGTACTTC
TRBJ2-2,TRBV2,16,-,-,CASSDLQASNTGELFF,TGTGCCAGCAGTGATTTGCAGGCTTCGAACACCGGGGAGCTGTTTTTT
TRBJ1-2,TRBV28,11,-,-,CASIGVGGYTF,TGTGCCAGCATAGGGGTGGGTGGCTACACCTTC
TRBJ2-1,TRBV2,14,-,-,CASSAERSYDEQFF,TGTGCCAGCAGTGCGGAGAGGTCTTACGATGAGCAGTTCTTC
TRBJ2-7,TRBV5-1,15,few,-,CASSPRGITSYEQYF,TGCGCCAGCAGCCCCAGAGGAATAACCTCCTACGAGCAGTACTTC
TRBJ2-7,TRBV27,13,-,TRBD2,CASKGRGGYEQYF,TGTGCCAGCAAGGGTCGGGGGGGCTACGAGCAGTACTTC
TRBJ2-7,TRBV7-9,13,once,TRBD2,CAGRGASSYEQYF,TGTGCCGGGCGGGGGGCATCGTCCTACGAGCAGTACTTC
TRBJ2-5,TRBV19,13,-,-,CASSTGTQETQYF,TGTGCCAGTAGCACAGGGACCCAAGAGACCCAGTACTTC
TRBJ1-1,TRBV2,17,-,TRBD1,CASRGPDRVQMNTEAFF,TGTGCCAGCAGGGGGCCGGACAGGGTACAGATGAACACTGAAGCTTTCTTT
TRBJ2-1,TRBV10-1,17,-,TRBD2,CASSPKRLAGGPGEQFF,TGCGCCAGCAGTCCGAAAAGACTAGCGGGAGGGCCGGGTGAGCAGTTCTTC
TRBJ2-3,TRBV5-1,15,once,TRBD2,CASSGGLADADTQYF,TGCGCCAGCAGCGGGGGACTAGCGGATGCAGATACGCAGTATTTT
TRBJ2-7,TRBV2,17,-,TRBD2,CASTGLAGGGDGYEQYF,TGTGCCAGCACGGGACTAGCGGGAGGGGGCGATGGATACGAGCAGTACTTC
TRBJ1-1,TRBV9,16,-,TRBD1,CASSVNTGGLDTEAFF,TGTGCCAGCAGCGTAAACACAGGGGGCTTGGACACTGAAGCTTTCTTT
TRBJ2-1,TRBV7-2,15,-,-,CASSLAGGPSNEQFF,TGTGCCAGCAGCTTAGCGGGGGGGCCGAGTAATGAGCAGTTCTTC
TRBJ2-5,TRBV28,14,-,-,CASSLGNIQETQYF,TGTGCCAGCAGTTTAGGTAACATCCAAGAGACCCAGTACTTC
TRBJ2-7,TRBV28,15,-,TRBD2,CATNGGTSGNHEQYF,TGTGCCACCAATGGGGGGACTAGCGGGAACCACGAGCAGTACTTC
TRBJ1-1,TRBV18,18,once,TRBD1,CASSPSWLGTGGDTEAFF,TGTGCCAGCTCACCGTCATGGCTCGGGACAGGGGGTGACACTGAAGCTTTCTTT
TRBJ2-6,TRBV5-1,17,-,TRBD1,CASSFAGGSPGANVLTF,TGCGCCAGCAGCTTCGCAGGGGGATCCCCTGGGGCCAACGTCCTGACTTTC
TRBJ1-2,TRBV28,14,-,-,CASSLWGGYYGYTF,TGTGCCAGCAGTTTATGGGGGGGTTACTATGGCTACACCTTC
TRBJ2-6,TRBV4-3,19,-,TRBD2,CASSLLSGGTISGANVLTF,TGCGCCAGCAGCCTTCTTAGCGGGGGGACCATCTCTGGGGCCAACGTCCTGACTTTC
TRBJ1-1,TRBV30,13,few,TRBD1,CAWREEGDREAFF,TGTGCCTGGAGGGAAGAGGGGGACAGGGAAGCTTTCTTT
TRBJ1-3,TRBV7-6,16,-,-,CASSLTAGHSGNTIYF,TGTGCCAGCAGCTTAACGGCAGGTCACTCTGGAAACACCATATATTTT
TRBJ2-7,TRBV23-1,17,-,TRBD1,CASSQPPRQGRIYEQYF,TGCGCCAGCAGTCAACCCCCCCGACAGGGGAGGATCTACGAGCAGTACTTC
TRBJ2-2,TRBV6-5,16,-,TRBD2,CASSYRAGDSSGELFF,TGTGCCAGCAGTTACAGAGCGGGGGATTCAAGCGGGGAGCTGTTTTTT
TRBJ1-5,TRBV28,14,-,TRBD1,CASSGDRVGQPQHF,TGTGCCAGCAGTGGGGACAGGGTAGGTCAGCCCCAGCATTTT
TRBJ2-3,TRBV6-5,15,-,TRBD2,CASSYSGRAADTQYF,TGTGCCAGCAGTTACAGCGGGAGGGCCGCAGATACGCAGTATTTT
TRBJ2-3,TRBV19,16,-,-,CASSPDRGARTDTQYF,TGTGCCAGTAGTCCGGATCGGGGGGCGAGGACAGATACGCAGTATTTT
TRBJ1-2,TRBV11-2,15,-,-,CASSPRQDKYYGYTF,TGTGCCAGCAGCCCCCGGCAGGACAAGTACTATGGCTACACCTTC
TRBJ1-5,TRBV19,14,-,-,CASSREADNQPQHF,TGTGCCAGTAGTAGAGAGGCTGACAATCAGCCCCAGCATTTT
TRBJ1-5,TRBV5-5,12,-,-,CASSLDGRPQHF,TGTGCCAGCAGCTTGGATGGGAGGCCCCAGCATTTT